These T cell receptor beta chains were read from a single sample in a study of metastatic and nonmetastatic thyroid tumors. TCRdb recomputed clones from the PCR reads via MiXCR. The sample yields 45,000 to 65,000 clones, approximately 22% seen once. Material for sequencing was blood. All receptors come from a female donor with papillary thyroid cancer or a benign thyroid nodule (not recorded which). Some clones in this sample may be carry-over from other donors' samples. The conserved cysteine and the conserved F or W are not part of the CDR3 here. For some rows the clone size is stated as once, few or many, or as a class when expanded; others skip it.

CDR3 protein,CDR3 length,J gene,clone size,V gene
ASSLGGAKNIQY,12,TRBJ2-4,many,TRBV27
SVVAFGANYGYT,12,TRBJ1-2,many,TRBV29-1
ASSYSIQQPQH,11,TRBJ1-5,few,TRBV6-6
ASTQDWVGEQY,11,TRBJ2-7,-,TRBV14
ASSLSGGSNQPQH,13,TRBJ1-5,many,TRBV28
SARLGTGIRNEQF,13,TRBJ2-1,many,TRBV20-1
AISFLPRTDTQY,12,TRBJ2-3,-,TRBV28
ASRVDRQGARGKLF,14,TRBJ1-4,once,TRBV11-2
ASSVDEGQPQH,11,TRBJ1-5,-,TRBV9
VSSWVSDGYT,10,TRBJ1-2,-,TRBV28
ASRTSGRAGYEQF,13,TRBJ2-1,-,TRBV11-2
ASRDLNYGYT,10,TRBJ1-2,many,TRBV12-3/TRBV12-4
ASDSLQGKTDTQY,13,TRBJ2-3,many,TRBV27
ASSPETSGKVGTGELF,16,TRBJ2-2,-,TRBV18
ASSLLGTTPYEQY,13,TRBJ2-7,few,TRBV28
ASSRSGTGAYEQY,13,TRBJ2-7,-,TRBV7-3
ASWAGGDEQY,10,TRBJ2-7,few,TRBV2
AISPPLVSQEQY,12,TRBJ2-7,-,TRBV5-1
SARADRRVTYEQY,13,TRBJ2-7,-,TRBV20-1
ASSEGSNTEAF,11,TRBJ1-1,many,TRBV7-9
ARRPSGRDLTDTQY,14,TRBJ2-3,-,TRBV5-1
AISEELAFYNEQF,13,TRBJ2-1,many,TRBV10-3
ASSQDRYQPQH,11,TRBJ1-5,many,TRBV3-1
SARSLAASGSRNEQF,15,TRBJ2-1,-,TRBV20-1
ASSKGGQMRETQY,13,TRBJ2-5,many,TRBV5-1
ASSLAEGGRNTGELF,15,TRBJ2-2,once,TRBV5-1
ATSDATASNQPQH,13,TRBJ1-5,many,TRBV24-1
ASSYSTGPGELF,12,TRBJ2-2,-,TRBV5-1
ASSFRLETYEQY,12,TRBJ2-7,many,TRBV7-2
ASRPEGIFSYEQY,13,TRBJ2-7,few,TRBV28
ATKAGGGLNEQF,12,TRBJ2-1,-,TRBV5-4
ASRGLAGVFYEQF,13,TRBJ2-1,many,TRBV6-1
ASTLGTSGGYDQY,13,TRBJ2-7,few,TRBV6-1